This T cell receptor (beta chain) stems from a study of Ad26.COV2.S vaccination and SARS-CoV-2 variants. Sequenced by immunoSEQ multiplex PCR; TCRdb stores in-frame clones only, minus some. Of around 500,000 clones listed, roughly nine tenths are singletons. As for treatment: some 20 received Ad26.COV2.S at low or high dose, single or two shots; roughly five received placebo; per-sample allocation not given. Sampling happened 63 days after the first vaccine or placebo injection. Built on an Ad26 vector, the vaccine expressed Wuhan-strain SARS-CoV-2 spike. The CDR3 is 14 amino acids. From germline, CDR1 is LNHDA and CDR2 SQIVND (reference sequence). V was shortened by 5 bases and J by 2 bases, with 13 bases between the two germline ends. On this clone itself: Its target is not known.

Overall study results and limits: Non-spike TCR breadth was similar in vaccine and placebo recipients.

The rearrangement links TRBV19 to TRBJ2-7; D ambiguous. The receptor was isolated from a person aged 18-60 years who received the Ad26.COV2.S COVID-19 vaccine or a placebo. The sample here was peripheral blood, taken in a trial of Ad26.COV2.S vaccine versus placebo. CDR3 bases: TGTGCCAGTAGTCGAACGACGGGTCCCTACGAGCAGTACTTC. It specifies CASSRTTGPYEQYF.